Listed here is a single TCR beta chain. Its specificity is unknown. The CDR3 sequence is 15 residues long. From germline, CDR1 is SEHNR and CDR2 FQNEAQ (reference sequence). V was pared by 1 base and J by 1 base, with 9 bases between. Peripheral blood came from all dose cohorts at three timepoints. Measured with immunoSEQ multiplex PCR; TCRdb has only the in-frame clones, and not every one. The data show about 23,000 clones, 75% to 85% seen once. The data originate from a study of OX40 agonist ivuxolimab in advanced cancers. Looking at the study overall: From roughly 20 to 85 years was the age range, with a mean of around 56 years, and 65% to 90% were male.

Regarding the study as a whole: The mean number of expanded clones was higher in CD8+ T cells than in CD4+. CD4+ and CD8+ blood T cells expanded clonally by week 6 at 0.1 to 3.0 mg/kg.

This sample comprised CD4+ or CD8+ T cells sorted from blood, obtained in a trial of the OX40 agonist ivuxolimab. This TCR was recovered from an adult with an advanced solid tumor such as melanoma, head and neck, liver or kidney cancer. The J gene is TRBJ2-3, the V gene TRBV7-9, with D perhaps given as TRBD1 or TRBD2 (5 bases each). Here the CDR3 DNA reads TGTGCCAGCAGCTTAGAGGGACCTGGCACAGATACGCAGTATTTT. Its translation is CASSLEGPGTDTQYF.